The 12 T cell receptor beta chains below all came from one sample that was sequenced in a study of cytomegalovirus exposure and HLA in healthy donors. This table comes from immunoSEQ multiplex PCR, and its TCRdb copy is limited to in-frame clones, with some not included. The sample has fewer than 120,000 clones; around 87% are singletons. Sequenced material: PBMCs. These receptors all stem from a woman aged 25 to 45 in good health and CMV-seropositive.

This rearrangement joins TRBV7-2 to TRBJ1-2; D uncertain. The CDR3 has 11 residues. Germline CDR1 reads SGHTA; CDR2 reads FQGNSA. V was cut by 5 bases and J by 4 bases, with 5 bases left in between. CDR3 in amino acids: CASSPGYGYTF. CDR3 sequence (DNA): TGTGCCAGCAGCCCGGGCTATGGCTACACCTTC.

The chain combines TRBV29-1 with TRBJ1-3; 7 bases are shared with TRBD1. Germline V gene sequence: CDR1 SQVTM, CDR2 ANQGSEA. J was trimmed by 0 bases and V by 7 bases; bases with no gene match: 9. CDR3 length: 15 residues. CDR3 protein: CSAQTGSSSGNTIYF. The CDR3 nucleotides read TGCAGCGCCCAGACAGGGTCGAGCTCTGGAAACACCATATATTTT.

This chain connects TRBV5-6 to TRBJ2-4; tentatively, D is TRBD2 (5 bases). This CDR3 is 16 amino acids long. Trimming pared 0 bases from V and 6 bases from J, leaving 16 bases between. CDR1 is SGHDT, CDR2 YYEEEE, per germline. This CDR3 reads CASSLGGSHPGNIQYF. In DNA form, the CDR3 reads TGTGCCAGCAGCTTGGGTGGGAGCCATCCGGGAAACATTCAGTACTTC.

CDR3 amino acids: CAISELAGLYEQYF. CDR3 DNA sequence: TGTGCCATCAGTGAGTTGGCGGGCCTATACGAGCAGTACTTC. The V call is TRBV10-3, the J call TRBJ2-7; D possibly corresponds to TRBD2 (5 bases). V gave up 1 base and J gave up 4 bases, with 11 bases separating them. CDR3 size: 14 residues. Germline CDR1 and CDR2: ENHRY and SYGVKD.

The chain recombines TRBV6-5 with TRBJ1-1, with D uncertain. This CDR3 has 15 amino acids. V was clipped by 2 bases and J by 3 bases, with 13 bases between them. Germline CDR1 reads MNHEY; CDR2 reads SVGAGI. The CDR3 sequence: CASSYLGSTYTEAFF. The CDR3 DNA reads TGTGCCAGCAGTTACCTGGGCAGTACTTACACTGAAGCTTTCTTT.

V is TRBV6-5 and J is TRBJ1-2; 7 bases map to TRBD1. The germline CDR1 and CDR2 sequences are MNHEY and SVGAGI. With V trimmed by 0 bases and J by 3 bases, 1 base remained unmatched. This CDR3 comprises 14 residues. The CDR3, as DNA: TGTGCCAGCAGTTACTCAGGGGGCGACTATGGCTACACCTTC. This codes for CASSYSGGDYGYTF.

The sample holds a few counts of this clone. The gene calls are TRBV6-1 and TRBJ1-5, with D perhaps TRBD1 (5 bases). This CDR3 is 14 amino acids long. From germline, CDR1 is MNHNS and CDR2 SASEGT. V gave up 6 bases and J gave up 0 bases, with 9 bases separating them. CDR3 loop: CASRWGISNQPQHF. CDR3 sequence (DNA): TGTGCCAGCAGATGGGGCATTAGCAATCAGCCCCAGCATTTT.

The genes are TRBV29-1 and TRBJ1-3; D not certain. This CDR3 has 13 amino acids. Germline CDR1 is SQVTM and CDR2 is ANQGSEA. V dropped 4 bases and J dropped 4 bases, with 11 bases sitting between them. The CDR3 region has the DNA TGCAGCGTTGGGGCCAGTCCAGGAAACACCATATATTTT. It specifies CSVGASPGNTIYF.

The chain employs TRBV29-1 and TRBJ1-1; D not resolved. Germline V CDR1 and CDR2: SQVTM, ANQGSEA. The CDR3 loop spans 13 amino acids. V lost 5 bases and J lost 2, with 12 bases in between. The chain's CDR3 is CSVHSFVNTEAFF. The CDR3 nucleotides read TGCAGCGTTCACTCCTTCGTTAACACTGAAGCTTTCTTT. The full variable domain, in which reference TRBV29-1 and TRBJ1-1 provide the parts outside the CDR3, is SAVISQKPSRDICQRGTSLTIQCQVDSQVTMMFWYRQQPGQSLTLIATANQGSEATYESGFVIDKFPISRPNLTFSTLTVSNMSPEDSSIYLCSVHSFVNTEAFFGQGTRLTVV.

The chain joins TRBV15 to TRBJ1-3; possible D gene TRBD1, 5 bases. The germline gives CDR1 LNHNV, CDR2 YYDKDF (reference sequence). V was pared by 5 bases and J by 1 base, with 12 bases between. CDR3 length: 15 residues. The CDR3 protein is CATSYDQGSGNTIYF. The CDR3 DNA is TGTGCCACCAGCTACGACCAGGGATCTGGAAACACCATATATTTT.

The CDR3 here is CSVERQGADTQYF. The CDR3 nucleotides read TGCAGCGTTGAGCGACAGGGGGCAGATACGCAGTATTTT. The chain couples TRBV29-1 to TRBJ2-3; 9 bases are a match to TRBD1. Trimming took 3 bases from V and 4 from J; bases not matched to a gene: 2. This CDR3 is 13 amino acids long. Germline V gene data show CDR1 as SQVTM and CDR2 as ANQGSEA.

The chain joins TRBV18 to TRBJ2-5; possible D gene TRBD1, 5 bases. The ends were cut back, 2 bases at V and 4 bases at J, with 17 bases in the middle. CDR1 and CDR2 (germline): KGHSH, LQKENI. The CDR3 covers 16 residues. Here the CDR3 DNA reads TGTGCCAGCTCACCAAGATCTGGAGTAAGGGGAGAGACCCAGTACTTC. Translated, it gives CASSPRSGVRGETQYF.